These T cell receptor beta chains were read from a single sample in a study of technical replicates of blood from a handful of donors. Generated by immunoSEQ multiplex PCR, the TCRdb table keeps only in-frame clones and is missing some. The top ten clones hold 0.25% of a sample with 75,000 to 95,000 clones, around 94% of them seen once. Sequences were obtained from T cells isolated from PBMCs. All receptors derive from a human donor in good health. Each CDR3 is given with its conserved first and last residue.

v_call cdr3_aa
TRBV30 CAWRAPLNTEAFF
TRBV19 CASSIDRDQSTDTQYF
TRBV7-3 CASSLNGAEDTQYF
TRBV6-1 CASSERVTPPSYNEQFF
TRBV10-3 CAISERSLYETQYF
TRBV5-1 CASSPGQGREAFF
TRBV5-4 CASSLQGYGNQPQHF
TRBV28 CASSFSVGSYGYTF
TRBV6-5 CASSYDGAQGGYEQYF
TRBV7-3 CASSLLAGGPDTQYF
TRBV29-1 CSVVIASYNEQFF
TRBV29-1 CSVVGVAAGELFF
TRBV10-3 CAIKPNSDTQYF
TRBV5-4 CASSLEDRGYGYTF
TRBV18 CASSPGGRDQPQHF
TRBV5-1 CASSLRAGAYEQYF
TRBV5-8 CASTERGISEQYF
TRBV10-2 CASSSGRGYGGYTF
TRBV5-6 CASKTAPGSSYEQYF
TRBV5-6 CASSLIRDRGLYGYTF
TRBV5-1 CASSRGTDDYEQYF
TRBV2 CASRLRGGTDQPQHF
TRBV19 CGSTGPTDTIYF
TRBV30 CAWSVGLGADTQYF
TRBV19 CASSSRDRGRQPQHF
TRBV9 CASSLGLAGPTDTQYF
TRBV11-2 CASSLEASGSRETQYF
TRBV10-2 CASSEEGNGYTF